A single sample is the source of the 23 T cell receptor beta chains below, sequenced in a study of T cells after yellow fever vaccination. One entry per CDR3 protein results from TCRdb running MiXCR on the 5' RACE reads. In the table there are hundreds of thousands of distinct CDR3 sequences, 20% to 25% of which are singletons. The input for sequencing was PBMCs, taken less than 25 days after the first yellow fever vaccination. The receptors were gathered from a man between 18 and 29 years old who received the YFV17D yellow fever vaccine.

This clonotype was detected only once. Here the CDR3 reads CASRRGRGSHNEQFF. DNA for the CDR3: TGTGCCAGTAGGAGGGGACGGGGTAGCCACAATGAGCAGTTCTTC. The J gene is TRBJ2-1, the V gene TRBV19; D tentatively fits TRBD1 or TRBD2 (5 bases each). The CDR3 length is 15 residues. Germline loops: CDR1 LNHDA, CDR2 SQIVND (reference sequence). Trimming pared 6 bases from V and 5 bases from J, leaving 17 bases between.

This clonotype has more than one count but fewer than ten. The chain recombines TRBV5-1 with TRBJ1-1; D is undetermined. The CDR3 is 11 amino acids. V dropped 7 bases and J dropped 1 base, with 5 bases sitting between them. Per the germline V gene, CDR1 is SGHRS and CDR2 is YFSETQ. The CDR3 reads CASFSNTEAFF. As DNA, the CDR3 is TGCGCCAGCTTCTCGAACACTGAAGCTTTCTTT.

V and J are TRBV6-5 and TRBJ1-1; tentative D call: TRBD1 (5 bases). The CDR3 contains 16 residues. The V and J ends lost 0 bases and 3 bases respectively, with 14 bases between them. Germline CDR1 reads MNHEY; CDR2 reads SVGAGI. CDR3 loop: CASSYSGSGRDTEAFF. CDR3 DNA sequence: TGTGCCAGCAGTTACTCAGGTTCAGGGCGGGACACTGAAGCTTTCTTT.

CDR3 in DNA: TGTGCCATCAGTGTCTCGGGCTACGAGCAGTACGTC. Translated: CAISVSGYEQYV. This rearrangement joins TRBV10-3 to TRBJ2-7, with unresolved D. Germline V gene sequence: CDR1 ENHRY, CDR2 SYGVKD. V was cut by 4 bases and J by 3 bases, with 7 bases left in between. The CDR3 covers 12 residues.

The chain uses TRBV14 and TRBJ2-3; 9 bases agree with TRBD1. The germline CDR1 and CDR2 sequences are SGHDN and FVKESK. The CDR3 is 17 residues long. V lost 0 bases and J lost 1; bases outside the gene matches: 5. In DNA, the CDR3 is TGTGCCAGCAGCCAAGACATCCGGACAGGGGGCACAGATACGCAGTATTTT. Amino acid sequence: CASSQDIRTGGTDTQYF.

In this sample, this clonotype turned up many times. The chain links TRBV19 to TRBJ2-6; TRBD2 might be the D (6 bases). The CDR3 has 16 amino acids. Per germline, CDR1 LNHDA and CDR2 SQIVND (reference sequence). V dropped 0 bases and J dropped 2 bases, with 8 bases sitting between them. CDR3 coding DNA: TGTGCCAGTAGTATAGAGGGGAGGCCTGGGGCCAACGTCCTGACTTTC. Encoded protein: CASSIEGRPGANVLTF.

J is TRBJ2-2 and V is TRBV7-3; D might be TRBD1 or TRBD2, each matching 5 bases. The V gene's germline CDR1 is SGHTA and CDR2 FQGTGA. Trimming stripped 6 bases from V and 4 bases from J, with 12 bases between. The CDR3 loop spans 14 amino acids. The CDR3 loop is CASRRDPTTGELFF. The CDR3 DNA reads TGTGCCAGCAGAAGGGACCCAACCACCGGGGAGCTGTTTTTT.

This clonotype has only a few counts. This sequence joins TRBV12-3 or TRBV12-4 and TRBJ2-1; 9 bases agree with TRBD2. The CDR3 loop spans 15 amino acids. V lost 3 bases, J lost 8 bases, and 8 bases stayed unmatched. Here the CDR3 reads CASSLAQGTSHEQFF. CDR3 DNA: TGTGCCAGCAGTTTGGCGCAGGGGACTAGCCATGAGCAGTTCTTC.

V gene TRBV12-3 or TRBV12-4 combines with J gene TRBJ2-1, with 7 positions matching TRBD2. V gave up 3 bases and J gave up 7 bases; unmatched junction bases: 3. This CDR3 spans 13 amino acids. The CDR3 loop is CASSFGRKNEQFF. The DNA for the CDR3 is TGTGCCAGCAGTTTCGGGAGGAAGAATGAGCAGTTCTTC.

The rearrangement uses TRBV19 and TRBJ2-2; 8 nucleotides agree with TRBD1. In germline, CDR1 is LNHDA, CDR2 SQIVND (reference sequence). Losses at the gene ends were 6 bases for V and 6 bases for J; bases not matched to a gene: 9. The CDR3 has 15 residues. CDR3 in amino acids: CASSGTGFGAGELFF. CDR3 nucleotide sequence: TGTGCCAGTAGCGGGACAGGATTCGGTGCCGGGGAGCTGTTTTTT.

This clonotype was found a few times. V and J are TRBV6-2 or TRBV6-3 and TRBJ2-1; 7 bases match TRBD1. The CDR3 runs 15 residues. V lost 8 bases and J lost 6; bases outside the gene matches: 13. Germline CDR1 and CDR2: MNHEY and SVGEGT. CDR3 loop: CASLFRDRGSNEQFF. The CDR3, as DNA: TGTGCCAGCCTTTTTCGGGACAGAGGGTCCAATGAGCAGTTCTTC.

The V and J genes are TRBV5-4 and TRBJ2-2; D assignment may be TRBD1 or TRBD2 (6 bases each). Per germline, CDR1 SGHNT and CDR2 YYREEE (reference sequence). Trimming left V 5 bases short and J 5 bases short, with 19 bases between. The CDR3 totals 16 residues. The CDR3 region is CASSRNLGGRTGELFF. Written as DNA, the CDR3 is TGTGCCAGCAGTCGTAATCTGGGGGGCAGGACCGGGGAGCTGTTTTTT.

This clonotype showed up just a few times. The J gene is TRBJ2-5, the V gene TRBV7-3; unclear D gene. Trimming removed 2 bases at V and 7 bases at J, with 14 bases between. This CDR3 is 14 amino acids long. Germline CDR1 SGHTA, CDR2 FQGTGA. The CDR3 sequence is CASSLSSSAGTQYF. The CDR3 DNA reads as TGTGCCAGCAGCTTATCATCGTCCGCCGGGACCCAGTACTTC.

This sequence joins TRBV9 and TRBJ2-4; 10 bases are shared with TRBD2. With 5 bases clipped from V and 0 bases from J, the junction kept 2 bases outside the gene matches. Per germline, CDR1 SGDLS and CDR2 YYNGEE. The CDR3 runs 15 residues. The CDR3 bases are TGTGCCAGCAGAGGACTAGCGGCAGCCAAAAACATTCAGTACTTC. This translates into CASRGLAAAKNIQYF.

This clonotype was picked up a small number of times. This chain links TRBV7-9 with TRBJ2-1; 8 bases line up with TRBD1. This CDR3 contains 17 residues. Per germline, CDR1 SEHNR and CDR2 FQNEAQ (reference sequence). After removal of 5 bases from V and 3 bases from J, the junction contained 12 bases not matched to a gene. The CDR3 spells CASSTTKTGDLYNEQFF. CDR3 DNA sequence: TGTGCCAGCAGCACAACTAAGACAGGGGATCTCTACAATGAGCAGTTCTTC. The full variable domain, in which reference TRBV7-9 and TRBJ2-1 provide the parts outside the CDR3, is DTGVSQNPRHKITKRGQNVTFRCDPISEHNRLYWYRQTLGQGPEFLTYFQNEAQLEKSRLLSDRFSAERPKGSFSTLEIQRTEQGDSAMYLCASSTTKTGDLYNEQFFGPGTRLTVL.

Worth noting for this clonotype: Relative to the germline gene, one junction end is altered; a read error may explain this. The chain is built from TRBV7-9 and TRBJ1-2; the match to TRBD1 covers 8 bases. The CDR3 covers 14 residues. Germline V gene lookup returns CDR1 SEHNR and CDR2 FQNEAQ (reference sequence). The CDR3 DNA reads as TGTGCCAGCCGCTTAGACAGGGGACACTATGGCTACACCTTC. This codes for CASRLDRGHYGYTF. Together with reference TRBV7-9 and TRBJ1-2, the CDR3 gives the full variable domain: DTGVSQNPRHKITKRGQNVTFRCDPISEHNRLYWYRQTLGQGPEFLTYFQNEAQLEKSRLLSDRFSAERPKGSFSTLEIQRTEQGDSAMYLCASRLDRGHYGYTFGSGTRLTVV.

This rearrangement joins TRBV6-5 to TRBJ2-5; D gene unclear. The CDR3 runs 12 residues. The germline V gene has CDR1 MNHEY and CDR2 SVGAGI. V lost 0 bases, J lost 7 bases, and 6 bases lay in between. The CDR3 protein is CASSYSWGTQYF. Here the CDR3 DNA reads TGTGCCAGCAGTTACTCCTGGGGGACCCAGTACTTC.

J is TRBJ2-3 and V is TRBV2; TRBD2 might be the D (5 bases). Trimming left V 5 bases short and J 3 bases short, with 15 bases between. Germline V gene data show CDR1 as SNHLY and CDR2 as FYNNEI. The CDR3 runs 15 residues. CDR3 DNA: TGTGCCAGCAGTAGAGGGCAAGGGTGGACAGATACGCAGTATTTT. Its translation is CASSRGQGWTDTQYF.

There are a few counts of this clonotype. The CDR3 nucleotides read TGTGCCGTCCAGGGGGTACAATACGAGCAGTACTTC. It specifies CAVQGVQYEQYF. The chain couples TRBV10-3 to TRBJ2-7, with TRBD1 identical over 7 bases. The trim removed 11 bases at V and 4 bases at J, leaving 8 bases unmatched. Germline CDR1 and CDR2: ENHRY and SYGVKD. CDR3 length: 12 residues.

The chain employs TRBV29-1 and TRBJ1-2, with a tentative D call TRBD1 (6 bases). The CDR3 runs to 13 residues. Germline lookup yields CDR1 SQVTM and CDR2 ANQGSEA. Trimming left V 7 bases short and J 4 bases short, with 16 bases between. The CDR3 DNA reads TGCAGCGCCCGAGCCGACAGGAGCTATGGCTACACCTTC. Translating gives CSARADRSYGYTF.

This clonotype was counted only a few times. The chain carries TRBV12-3 or TRBV12-4 and TRBJ1-6, with 7 bases identical to TRBD1. CDR3 length: 16 amino acids. With V trimmed by 1 base and J by 2 bases, 2 bases remained unmatched. The CDR3 bases are TGTGCCAGCAGTTTAGGGCAGGGGGCCTATAATTCACCCCTCCACTTT. Its protein is CASSLGQGAYNSPLHF.

This clonotype was found a few times. V gene TRBV7-3 combines with J gene TRBJ2-3; 7 bases match TRBD1. The CDR3 covers 16 residues. The germline V gene has CDR1 SGHTA and CDR2 FQGTGA. V shed 4 bases and J 3 bases; nucleotides not matched to a gene: 10. CDR3 bases: TGTGCCAGCAGCTCGTGGACAGGTCTAGGGACAGATACGCAGTATTTT. Translation gives CASSSWTGLGTDTQYF.

This clonotype has just a few counts. The V and J genes are TRBV5-1 and TRBJ1-4, with unresolved D. The CDR3 consists of 13 residues. CDR1 is SGHRS and CDR2 is YFSETQ in the germline V gene. Between the trimmed V and J ends, which lost 0 bases and 12 bases, there was a span of 12 bases. The CDR3 spells CASSLAAEQQLFF. The CDR3 DNA reads as TGCGCCAGCAGCTTGGCCGCAGAGCAACAACTGTTTTTT.